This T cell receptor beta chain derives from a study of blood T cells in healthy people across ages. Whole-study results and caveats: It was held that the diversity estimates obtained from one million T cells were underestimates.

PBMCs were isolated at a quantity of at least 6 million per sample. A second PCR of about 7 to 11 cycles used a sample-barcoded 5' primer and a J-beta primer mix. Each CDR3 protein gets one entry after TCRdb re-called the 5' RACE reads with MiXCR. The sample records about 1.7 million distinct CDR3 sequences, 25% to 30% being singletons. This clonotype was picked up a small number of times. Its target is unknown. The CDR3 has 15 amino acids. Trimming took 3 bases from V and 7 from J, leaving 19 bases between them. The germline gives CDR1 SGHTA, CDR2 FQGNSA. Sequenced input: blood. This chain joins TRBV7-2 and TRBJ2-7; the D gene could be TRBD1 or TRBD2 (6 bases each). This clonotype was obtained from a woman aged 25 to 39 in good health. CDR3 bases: TGTGCCAGCAGCTTGTCGGGGGCCCGGATGGGGGAGCAGTACTTC. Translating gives CASSLSGARMGEQYF.